One T cell receptor (beta chain) is described in this entry. This specimen belongs to a study of OX40 agonist ivuxolimab in advanced cancers. CDR3 length: 11 residues. CDR1 DFQATT and CDR2 SNEGSKA come from the germline V gene (reference sequence). Trimming took off 1 base at V and 10 bases at J, with 10 bases between the two ends. The protocol was immunoSEQ multiplex PCR, while the TCRdb copy is restricted to in-frame clones and leaves out a portion. The profile covers approximately 70,000 clones, with about 85% appearing a single time and about 0.83% taken by the ten largest. The TCR sequence derives from an adult with an advanced solid tumor such as melanoma, head and neck, liver or kidney cancer. The chain is built from TRBV20-1 and TRBJ1-1; D not certain. The material was CD4+ or CD8+ T cells sorted from blood, obtained in a trial of the OX40 agonist ivuxolimab. The CDR3 nucleotides read TGCAGTGCTAGAGGAGCAATTGGAGCTTTCTTT. Its translation is CSARGAIGAFF.